Below, one TCR beta chain is given with its context. This CDR3 is built from 15 residues. The V segment lost 4 bases and the J segment 7 bases; nucleotides outside the gene matches: 12. Germline values: CDR1 SGHRS, CDR2 YFSETQ. PCR primers comprised 60 Vbeta and 13 Jbeta primers. Data came from immunoSEQ multiplex PCR; TCRdb stores just in-frame clones and leaves some out. The sample carries 150,000 to 180,000 clones, more than 75% recorded once. This sample is drawn from a study of cytomegalovirus exposure and HLA in healthy donors. The chain uses TRBV5-1 and TRBJ1-1; 8 bases map to TRBD1. Sequencing input: PBMCs. The sequence was obtained from a woman in her 40s in good health and CMV-seropositive. As DNA, the CDR3 is TGCGCCAGCAGCCTCACCGGGACAGGTCATAGTGAAGCTTTCTTT. Protein product: CASSLTGTGHSEAFF. Supplemented by reference TRBV5-1 and TRBJ1-1, the full variable domain reads KAGVTQTPRYLIKTRGQQVTLSCSPISGHRSVSWYQQTPGQGLQFLFEYFSETQRNKGNFPGRFSGRQFSNSRSEMNVSTLELGDSALYLCASSLTGTGHSEAFFGQGTRLTVV.